The present entry profiles one T cell receptor beta chain with its context. This entry belongs to a study of CD8 T cells in ankylosing spondylitis. This CDR3 has 15 residues. Germline CDR1 SGHTA, CDR2 FQGNSA. V lost 1 base and J 1 base, leaving 10 bases between the germline ends. Quantitative 5'-RACE with molecular barcodes was used to make the TCR beta libraries. TCRdb itself ran the 5' RACE reads through MiXCR, one entry per CDR3 protein. The sample includes approximately 200,000 distinct CDR3 sequences, roughly 13% of them seen just once. The sequence was obtained from a male donor with ankylosing spondylitis or in good health (not recorded which). This sequence joins TRBV7-2 and TRBJ2-5; D unresolved. Sample: blood, either unsorted or a sorted T cell fraction (not recorded which). CDR3 nucleotide sequence: TGTGCCAGCAGCTTAGTTGGGCCTTCCCAAGAGACCCAGTACTTC. Translating it yields CASSLVGPSQETQYF.